This T cell receptor (beta chain) was captured by sequencing in a study of cytomegalovirus exposure and HLA in healthy donors (dated by TCRdb to the late 2010s). Regarding the research as a whole: An earlier analysis of some 550 of the donors reported more than 250 Gb of sequence data and 120 million or so unique TCR beta sequences from 150 million to 200 million T cells. Approximately 300 gigabases of sequencing data and 70 million to 95 million unique TCR sequences made up an early release that covered over 550 HLA-typed donors. Of the roughly 400 genotyped donors, roughly 85% fell in the genetic ancestry cluster associated with self-reported Caucasian donors. The study aimed to test whether signatures of past pathogen exposure could be identified by cataloging public T cell receptors. The T cell repertoires of around 670 subjects were profiled by immunosequencing and related to cytomegalovirus serostatus. In addition to the first cohort of 650 to 750 subjects, a separate validation cohort of about 120 different subjects was used. High-throughput TCR immunosequencing, statistical association of individual TCRs with disease status, and machine learning were combined to predict cytomegalovirus infection status. A later analysis re-analyzed previously published TCR beta repertoires from 500 to 700 donors and added high-resolution HLA genotyping to study TCR occurrence patterns. In the later analysis, no new phenotypic data were used to find candidate immune exposures; instead, reliance was placed on TCR beta sequences and their occurrence across donors. In an earlier analysis of 500 to 650 of the donors, high-throughput TCR beta sequencing was used to judge whether each TCR beta V gene segment behaved as functional or pseudogenic. Donor age, sex, ethnicity and CMV serostatus were collected together with the repertoire data. A later genetic analysis used genome-wide SNP genotypes for 398 of the 666 donors, treating that subset as a discovery cohort. Every discovery cohort repertoire had been produced on one sequencing platform. Both class I and class II loci were covered by HLA typing, at four-digit resolution. Typing coverage differed by locus: A, B, C, DRB1 and DQB1 were typed in about 629-640 donors, DQA1 in about 560, DPA1 in 600 to 610, and DPB1 in just under 490. Roughly 5 DR-DQ haplotypes were treated as single units for association and clustering because of strong linkage in the cohort. Across approximately 420 genotyped donors of the cohort, an average of about 200,000 unique TCR beta nucleotide sequences per donor were sequenced, and approximately 17% of those sequences were non-productive. Study-wide findings and limitations: In a later genetic analysis, fewer N-insertions in productive TCRs were reported among donors in an Asian-associated ancestry cluster than the roughly 700-donor mean. According to a later analysis, most CMV-associated TCR beta chains appeared to be HLA-restricted, and the HLA associations seemed to be driven largely by CMV exposure. The study gave a list of 150 to 200 TCR beta chains associated with cytomegalovirus. In a later analysis, some 18,000 TCR beta sequences were associated with specific HLA alleles at a false discovery rate of 0.05. A cluster of highly shared sequence variants was judged likely to represent a technical artifact of the sequencing pipeline. Broadly in line with IMGT annotations, most TCR beta V segments showed up in productive rearrangements about 87% or about 30% of the time in an earlier analysis of 587 of the donors. Because HLA typing was missing for some donors at each locus, association tests included only the typed subset. In a later analysis, the rate of TCR association differed among HLA loci, with DRB1 alleles having the most associated TCRs and HLA-C alleles having the fewest. Most TCR sequences were observed very rarely across donors, whereas some public TCRs were present in many individuals. Linkage disequilibrium might explain the correlated functional status among segregating V segments, but an unknown experimental factor could not be excluded. CMV serostatus was the only immune exposure information available for the cohort. When HLA alleles, especially DR and DQ, strongly co-occurred, TCR associations were difficult to assign to individual alleles. A further reported finding was that TCR beta sequences accurately predicted the HLA-A and HLA-B alleles for most subjects in the first cohort. Some IMGT-functional V segments, including TRBV6-2 and TRBV6-3, could not be distinguished by the 87-base-pair reads and were therefore excluded. The classifier was reported to diagnose cytomegalovirus status with high specificity and sensitivity in both the original cohort and the validation cohort. The presence/absence analyses assumed that sequencing depth was roughly uniform across donors, and that assumption may not be true. In vitro tests confirmed that a few of the cytomegalovirus-associated TCR beta chains recognize cytomegalovirus antigens. The earlier analysis of fewer than 750 of the donors excluded some 15 rarely observed V segments, including chromosome 9 orphons, because counts were too low. Several of the top co-occurrence clusters appeared to be linked to parvovirus B19, influenza, CMV and Epstein-Barr virus, according to a later analysis. This cohort had only TCR beta chains sequenced, and the lack of alpha or paired-chain data limited which features could be detected. The authors suggested that the approach could potentially be extended to other disease states and immunological phenotypes. In a later genetic analysis, a missense DCLRE1C variant was associated with V-gene and J-gene trimming of TCR beta chains, and the association was replicated in an independent cohort. In a later analysis, HLA-associated TCR beta chains showed more clonal expansion and lower generation probabilities than non-associated chains that were equally common.

Reading from cysteine to phenylalanine, the CDR3 counts 12 amino acids. Only the CDR3 DNA stays, 36 bases, in frame from base 1. V sheds 6 bases and J sheds 11 bases, leaving 16 bases between their ends. From the germline V gene, CDR1 is SNHLY and CDR2 is FYNNEI. In total, over 600 healthy bone marrow donors made up the cohort. All cohort members were sampled while nominally healthy, although unrecorded immune exposures were likely present. The donor tested CMV seronegative and was one of the 352 seronegative cohort members. A peripheral blood sample was collected from each donor, and TCR beta sequencing was performed on peripheral blood mononuclear cells. Genomic DNA was extracted from the blood cell samples with the Qiagen DNeasy Blood Extraction Kit. Preparation of the library involved the immunoSEQ multiplex PCR assay. A mixture of 60 forward primers for TCR Vbeta segments and 13 reverse primers for TCR Jbeta segments was used in the multiplex PCR. The CDR3 region of rearranged TCR beta genes was amplified from genomic DNA with a multiplex PCR assay. Amplified TCR beta libraries were sequenced as 87-base-pair reads on the Illumina HiSeq System. Under the source paper's analysis protocol: Across the 670 or so repertoires, a later analysis counted tens of millions of unique TCR beta chains, around 11 million of which were shared by at least two donors. A nearest-neighbor algorithm error-corrected the raw reads and collapsed the reads into unique sequences, merging closely related sequences to remove PCR and sequencing errors. Alignment of CDR3 sequences to IMGT reference sequences was used to assign V, D and J gene segments. Each retained sequence needed at least a six-nucleotide match to both a V gene segment and a J gene segment. A rearrangement was called productive if the CDR3 had no stop codons and remained in frame with V and J, and every other rearrangement was called non-productive. CDR3 was defined by IMGT convention, running from the second conserved V-encoded cysteine to the conserved J-encoded phenylalanine. The earlier analysis of about 530 of the donors excluded any sequence lacking an unambiguous match to a single V gene segment. An earlier analysis of fewer than 750 of the donors called V segments functional above 56.7% productive rearrangements and segregating when the between-donor standard deviation exceeded 5%. A statistical classification framework was developed to diagnose cytomegalovirus status using the catalog of TCR beta chain sequences. In a later analysis, V and J genes were assigned by comparing TCR nucleotide sequences against IMGT/GENE-DB human TR gene sequences. A later analysis assigned CDR3 sequences and most-parsimonious VDJ recombination scenarios with the TCRdist pipeline. In a later analysis, every TCR beta chain was defined by the combination of its CDR3 amino acid sequence and its V-gene family, and reads without a unique V-gene family were dropped. As a way to deal with suspected cross-contamination and a sequencing artifact, a later analysis dropped over 550 nucleotide sequences that were highly shared and had low generation probability. A later analysis calculated a clonal expansion index for each public chain from normalized within-repertoire ranks of inferred template counts. A later analysis computed generation probabilities with a VDJ recombination model fitted to out-of-frame rearrangements, and checked the results against IGoR. In a later analysis, TCR-TCR, TCR-HLA and TCR-CMV co-occurrence was scored with hypergeometric tests, and a repertoire-size bias correction was applied to TCR pairs. In a later analysis, false discovery rates were estimated by permuting HLA or CMV assignments 20 times. In a later analysis, co-occurring TCRs were grouped using DBSCAN, with TCRdist sequence similarity added in when clustering inside HLA-allele-positive subsets. Repertoires with fewer than 30,000 or more than 120,000 public chains, plus five repertoires with anomalous nucleotide sharing, were excluded from co-occurrence clustering. TCRdb obtained this table from immuneACCESS and retained in-frame rearrangements with V and J assigned. These tables miss some clones; where compared with another copy, unresolved V genes account for less than half of the shortfall, and the remainder is unexplained. D and trimming come from the DNA, and the V and J calls and clone size come from that table. The sample table holds 130,000 to 150,000 clones, of which roughly 75% were seen once. About 2.9% of the sample goes to the ten largest clones.

To note about this clone: No cognate antigen has been identified for it. No qualities accompany the bases; no much larger clone lies one base away.

Sequencing input: PBMCs. This clonotype originated in a female donor in good health and CMV-seronegative. This chain is built from TRBV2 and TRBJ1-1; the D gene is possibly TRBD1, with 6 bases matching. CDR3 protein: CASRSSNREAFF. The DNA sequence is as follows: TGTGCCAGCAGGAGTAGTAACAGGGAGGCTTTCTTT.